Listed below are T cell receptor beta chains from one sample, sequenced in a study of blood T cell repertoires in COVID-19. The method was immunoSEQ multiplex PCR; TCRdb's version includes in-frame clones alone and lacks a portion of them. This sample has over 65,000 clones; about nine tenths occur once, and the top ten carry about 25%. Sequences were obtained from peripheral blood. The receptors stem from a man in his fifties with active or convalescent COVID-19. CDR3s include the opening cysteine and the closing phenylalanine or tryptophan. Each record gives: J gene, D gene, V gene, clone size, CDR3 protein, CDR3 DNA. A D gene is named only where the DNA matches it firmly. Clone sizes are given selectively: once, few, many, or a class where the clone is expanded.

>TRBJ2-5|.|TRBV19|.
CASSIGRGSAGETQYF
TGTGCCAGTAGTATAGGACGGGGGAGTGCCGGGGAGACCCAGTACTTC
>TRBJ1-2|.|TRBV4-3|.
CASSQSTGRDYGYTF
TGCGCCAGCAGCCAATCTACAGGGAGGGACTATGGCTACACCTTC
>TRBJ2-2|TRBD1|TRBV5-1|.
CASSLAPGQERTGELFF
TGCGCCAGCAGCTTGGCCCCGGGACAGGAACGCACCGGGGAGCTGTTTTTT
>TRBJ2-3|TRBD2|TRBV5-6|.
CASSVAGASTDTQYF
TGTGCCAGCAGCGTAGCGGGTGCTAGCACAGATACGCAGTATTTT
>TRBJ2-7|TRBD2|TRBV11-2|.
CASRSTSGMYEQYF
TGTGCCAGCAGGTCTACTAGCGGGATGTACGAGCAGTACTTC
>TRBJ2-7|TRBD1|TRBV27|.
CASSQPAGQGAREQYF
TGTGCCAGCAGTCAACCCGCGGGGCAGGGGGCTCGCGAGCAGTACTTC
>TRBJ1-6|.|TRBV7-2|.
CASSLPGGASSYNSPLHF
TGTGCCAGCAGCCTCCCCGGGGGAGCGAGCTCCTATAATTCACCCCTCCACTTT
>TRBJ2-3|.|TRBV3-1/TRBV3-2|.
CASSQARAADTQYF
TGTGCCAGCAGCCAAGCCAGGGCCGCAGATACGCAGTATTTT
>TRBJ2-2|.|TRBV9|.
CASSVAPGGKHTGELFF
TGTGCCAGCAGCGTAGCCCCCGGGGGAAAACACACCGGGGAGCTGTTTTTT
>TRBJ2-3|TRBD2|TRBV7-2|once
CASSSTGRADTQYF
TGTGCCAGCAGCTCGACCGGGAGGGCAGATACGCAGTATTTT
>TRBJ2-5|.|TRBV12-5|.
CASGRQPRETQYF
TGTGCTAGTGGCCGCCAACCTAGAGAGACCCAGTACTTC
>TRBJ2-3|.|TRBV18|.
CASSPPSTDTQYF
TGTGCCAGCTCACCCCCTAGCACAGATACGCAGTATTTT
>TRBJ2-7|TRBD1|TRBV30|.
CAWSADRGAYEQYF
TGTGCCTGGAGTGCGGACAGGGGGGCCTACGAGCAGTACTTC
>TRBJ1-2|TRBD1|TRBV19|few
CAGGDRDSYGYTF
TGTGCCGGGGGGGACAGGGACTCCTATGGCTACACCTTC
>TRBJ2-7|TRBD1|TRBV2|.
CASSEALMTGVPSYEQYF
TGTGCCAGCAGTGAAGCGCTGATGACAGGGGTCCCCTCCTACGAGCAGTACTTC
>TRBJ2-7|TRBD2|TRBV27|once
CASGPTPLGRAYEQYF
TGTGCCAGCGGCCCCACCCCCCTCGGGAGGGCCTACGAGCAGTACTTC
>TRBJ2-3|TRBD2|TRBV25-1|.
CASSAGLALSTDTQYF
TGTGCCAGCAGTGCAGGACTAGCCCTTAGCACAGATACGCAGTATTTT
>TRBJ2-7|TRBD1|TRBV11-3|.
CASSLGAGGQGRDEQYF
TGTGCCAGCAGCTTAGGAGCTGGGGGACAGGGTCGCGACGAGCAGTACTTC
>TRBJ1-3|.|TRBV9|.
CASSVGGVHRDYGNTIYF
TGTGCCAGCAGCGTAGGTGGGGTTCACAGGGATTATGGAAACACCATATATTTT
>TRBJ2-2|.|TRBV5-1|.
CASSLGQGGGELFF
TGCGCCAGCAGCTTGGGCCAGGGGGGCGGGGAGCTGTTTTTT
>TRBJ1-6|.|TRBV15|.
CATSSPSGGVGNSPLHF
TGTGCCACCAGCAGCCCCTCTGGGGGGGTAGGTAATTCACCCCTCCACTTT
>TRBJ1-4|.|TRBV29-1|.
CSVEGRGTNEKLFF
TGCAGCGTTGAAGGCAGGGGAACTAATGAAAAACTGTTTTTT
>TRBJ1-6|TRBD1|TRBV7-2|.
CASRVFGTADNSPLHF
TGTGCCAGCCGGGTATTCGGGACAGCAGATAATTCACCCCTCCACTTT
>TRBJ2-3|.|TRBV7-2|.
CASSLGIGTDTQYF
TGTGCCAGCAGCTTAGGTATCGGCACAGATACGCAGTATTTT
>TRBJ1-2|.|TRBV28|.
CASGQGRIYGYTF
TGTGCCAGCGGCCAGGGCCGGATCTATGGCTACACCTTC
>TRBJ1-1|TRBD1|TRBV28|once
CASSRNGQGFPEAFF
TGTGCCAGCAGCCGAAACGGACAGGGGTTCCCTGAAGCTTTCTTT